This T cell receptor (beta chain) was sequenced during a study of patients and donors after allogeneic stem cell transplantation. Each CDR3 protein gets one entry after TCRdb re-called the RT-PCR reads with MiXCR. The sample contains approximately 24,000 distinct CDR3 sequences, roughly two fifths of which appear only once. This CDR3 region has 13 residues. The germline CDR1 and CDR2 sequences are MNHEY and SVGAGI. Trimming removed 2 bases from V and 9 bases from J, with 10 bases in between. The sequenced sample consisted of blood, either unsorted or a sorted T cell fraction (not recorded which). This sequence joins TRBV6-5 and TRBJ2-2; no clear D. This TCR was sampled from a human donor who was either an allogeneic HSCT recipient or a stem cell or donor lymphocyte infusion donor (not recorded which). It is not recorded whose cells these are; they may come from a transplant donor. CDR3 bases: TGTGCCAGCAGTTACGTTGTGGGGTGGGAGCTGTTTTTT. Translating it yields CASSYVVGWELFF.